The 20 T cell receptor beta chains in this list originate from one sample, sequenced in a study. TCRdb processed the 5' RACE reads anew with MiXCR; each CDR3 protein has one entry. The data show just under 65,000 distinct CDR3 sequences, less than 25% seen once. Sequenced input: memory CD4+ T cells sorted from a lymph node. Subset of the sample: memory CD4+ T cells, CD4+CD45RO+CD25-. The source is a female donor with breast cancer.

The CDR3 loop reads CASSPERGSDYNEQFF. The DNA of the CDR3 is TGTGCCAGCAGCCCGGAAAGGGGCTCCGACTACAATGAGCAGTTCTTC. The rearrangement joins TRBV7-2 to TRBJ2-1, with a weak D call TRBD1 (5 bases). The CDR3 has 16 amino acids. Germline loops: CDR1 SGHTA, CDR2 FQGNSA. V lost 5 bases and J lost 3, with 17 bases in between. Based on the CDR3 plus reference TRBV7-2 and TRBJ2-1, the full variable domain is GAGVSQSPSNKVTEKGKDVELRCDPISGHTALYWYRQSLGQGLEFLIYFQGNSAPDKSGLPSDRFSAERTGGSVSTLTIQRTQQEDSAVYLCASSPERGSDYNEQFFGPGTRLTVL.

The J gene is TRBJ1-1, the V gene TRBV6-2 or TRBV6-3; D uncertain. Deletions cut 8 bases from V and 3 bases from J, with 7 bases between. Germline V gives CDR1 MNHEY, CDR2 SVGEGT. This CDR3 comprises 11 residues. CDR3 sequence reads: CASGRYTEAFF. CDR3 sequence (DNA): TGTGCCAGCGGACGGTACACTGAAGCTTTCTTT.

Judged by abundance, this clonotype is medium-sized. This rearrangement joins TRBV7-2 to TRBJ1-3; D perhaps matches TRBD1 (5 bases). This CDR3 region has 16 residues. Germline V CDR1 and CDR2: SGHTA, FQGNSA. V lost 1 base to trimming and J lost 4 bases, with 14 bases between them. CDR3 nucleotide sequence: TGTGCCAGCAGCTTAGGCCCGGGGGGAGCAGGAAACACCATATATTTT. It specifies CASSLGPGGAGNTIYF.

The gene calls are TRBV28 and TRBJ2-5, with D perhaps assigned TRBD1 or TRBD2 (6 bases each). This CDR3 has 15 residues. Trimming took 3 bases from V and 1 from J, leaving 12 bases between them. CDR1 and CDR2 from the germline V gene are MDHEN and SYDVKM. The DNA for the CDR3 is TGTGCCAGCAGTTTTATGGGGGGCAGCCAAGAGACCCAGTACTTC. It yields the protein CASSFMGGSQETQYF.

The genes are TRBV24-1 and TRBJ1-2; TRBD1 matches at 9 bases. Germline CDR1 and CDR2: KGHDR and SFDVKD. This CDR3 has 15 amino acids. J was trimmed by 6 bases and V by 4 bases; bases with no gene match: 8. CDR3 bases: TGTGCCACCAGTGACCCCGGACAGGGGATTGATGGCTACACCTTC. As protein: CATSDPGQGIDGYTF.

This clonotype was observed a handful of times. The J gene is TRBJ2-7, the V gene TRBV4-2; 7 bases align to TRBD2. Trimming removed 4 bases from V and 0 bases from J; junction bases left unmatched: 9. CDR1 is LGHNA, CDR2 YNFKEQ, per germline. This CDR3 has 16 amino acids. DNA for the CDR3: TGTGCCAGCAGCCCGTCCGGGACTACGTACTCCTACGAGCAGTACTTC. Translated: CASSPSGTTYSYEQYF.

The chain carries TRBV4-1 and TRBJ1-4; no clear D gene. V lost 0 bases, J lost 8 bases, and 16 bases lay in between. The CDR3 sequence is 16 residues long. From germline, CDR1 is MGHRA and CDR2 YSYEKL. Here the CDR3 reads CASSQDAGNLYEKLFF. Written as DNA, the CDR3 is TGCGCCAGCAGCCAAGATGCGGGGAACCTCTACGAAAAACTGTTTTTT.

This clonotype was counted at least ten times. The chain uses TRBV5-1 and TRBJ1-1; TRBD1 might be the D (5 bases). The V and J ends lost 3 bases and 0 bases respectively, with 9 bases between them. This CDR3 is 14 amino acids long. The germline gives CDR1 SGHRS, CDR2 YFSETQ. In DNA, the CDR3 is TGCGCCAGCAGCTGGGGGATGATGAACACTGAAGCTTTCTTT. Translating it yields CASSWGMMNTEAFF.

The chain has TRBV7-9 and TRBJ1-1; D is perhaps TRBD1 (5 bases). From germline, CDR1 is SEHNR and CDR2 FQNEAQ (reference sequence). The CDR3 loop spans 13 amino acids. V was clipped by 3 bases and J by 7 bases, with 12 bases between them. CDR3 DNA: TGTGCCAGCAGCTTCCTATTCGGACATGAAGCTTTCTTT. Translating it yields CASSFLFGHEAFF.

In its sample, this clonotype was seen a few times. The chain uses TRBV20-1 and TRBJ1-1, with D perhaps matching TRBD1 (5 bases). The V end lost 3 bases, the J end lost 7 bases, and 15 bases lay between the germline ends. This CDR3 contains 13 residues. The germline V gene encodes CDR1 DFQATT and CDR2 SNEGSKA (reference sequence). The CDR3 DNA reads TGCAGTGCTAGGCCCATTCAGGGAGGTGAAGCTTTCTTT. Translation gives CSARPIQGGEAFF.

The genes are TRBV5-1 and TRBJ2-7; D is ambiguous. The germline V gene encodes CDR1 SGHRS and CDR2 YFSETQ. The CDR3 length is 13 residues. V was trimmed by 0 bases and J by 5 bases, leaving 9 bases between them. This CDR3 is CASSLVAGDEQYF. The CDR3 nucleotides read TGCGCCAGCAGCTTGGTGGCCGGCGACGAGCAGTACTTC. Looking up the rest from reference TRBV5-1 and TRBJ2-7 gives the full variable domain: KAGVTQTPRYLIKTRGQQVTLSCSPISGHRSVSWYQQTPGQGLQFLFEYFSETQRNKGNFPGRFSGRQFSNSRSEMNVSTLELGDSALYLCASSLVAGDEQYFGPGTRLTVT.

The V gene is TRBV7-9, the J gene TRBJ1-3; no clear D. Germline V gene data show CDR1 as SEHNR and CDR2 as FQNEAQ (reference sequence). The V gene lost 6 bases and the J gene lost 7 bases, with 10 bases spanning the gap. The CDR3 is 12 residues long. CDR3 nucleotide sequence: TGTGCCAGCAGTTCCAAACCCAACACCATATATTTT. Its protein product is CASSSKPNTIYF.

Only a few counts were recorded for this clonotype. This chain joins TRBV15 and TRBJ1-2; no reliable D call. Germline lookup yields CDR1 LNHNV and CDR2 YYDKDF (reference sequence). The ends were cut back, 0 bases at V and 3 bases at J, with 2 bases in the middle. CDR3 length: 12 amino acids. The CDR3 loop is CATSREDYGYTF. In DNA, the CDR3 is TGTGCCACCAGCAGAGAAGACTATGGCTACACCTTC. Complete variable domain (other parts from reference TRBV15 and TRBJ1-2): DAMVIQNPRYQVTQFGKPVTLSCSQTLNHNVMYWYQQKSSQAPKLLFHYYDKDFNNEADTPDNFQSRRPNTSFCFLDIRSPGLGDTAMYLCATSREDYGYTFGSGTRLTVV.

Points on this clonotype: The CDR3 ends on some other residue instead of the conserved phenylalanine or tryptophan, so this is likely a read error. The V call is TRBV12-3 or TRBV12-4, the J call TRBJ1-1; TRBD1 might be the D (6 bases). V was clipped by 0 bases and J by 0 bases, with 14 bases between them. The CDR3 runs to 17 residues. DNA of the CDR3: TGTGCCAGCAGTTTAGCTGTGGGGGGCGGGTTGAACACTGAAGCTTTCTCT. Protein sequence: CASSLAVGGGLNTEAFS.

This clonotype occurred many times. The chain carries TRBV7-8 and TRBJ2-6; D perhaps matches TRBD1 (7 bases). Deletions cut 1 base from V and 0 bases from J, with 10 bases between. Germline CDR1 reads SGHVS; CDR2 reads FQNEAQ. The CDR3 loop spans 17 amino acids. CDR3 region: CASSLGQGGSGANVLTF. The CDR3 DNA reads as TGTGCCAGCAGCTTAGGGCAGGGGGGCTCTGGGGCCAACGTCCTGACTTTC.

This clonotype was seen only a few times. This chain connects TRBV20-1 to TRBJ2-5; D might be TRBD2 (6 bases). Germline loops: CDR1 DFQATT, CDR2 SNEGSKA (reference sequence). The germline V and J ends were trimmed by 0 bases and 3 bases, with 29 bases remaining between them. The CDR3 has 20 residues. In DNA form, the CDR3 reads TGCAGTGCTAGAGATCCCGAGGAGGGGCGCAAGTGGTTTACCGAAGAGACCCAGTACTTC. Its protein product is CSARDPEEGRKWFTEETQYF.

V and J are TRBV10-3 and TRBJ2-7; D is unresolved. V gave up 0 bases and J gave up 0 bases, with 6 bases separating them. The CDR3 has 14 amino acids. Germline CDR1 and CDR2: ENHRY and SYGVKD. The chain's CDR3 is CAISESTDSYEQYF. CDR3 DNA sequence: TGTGCCATCAGTGAGTCAACCGACTCCTACGAGCAGTACTTC.

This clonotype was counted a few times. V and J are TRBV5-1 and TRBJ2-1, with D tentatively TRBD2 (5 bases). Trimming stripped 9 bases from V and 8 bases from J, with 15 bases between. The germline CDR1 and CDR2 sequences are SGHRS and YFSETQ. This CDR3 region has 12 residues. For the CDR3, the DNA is TGCGCCACCCGGTTGGCGGGCGATGAGCAGTTCTTC. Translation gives CATRLAGDEQFF. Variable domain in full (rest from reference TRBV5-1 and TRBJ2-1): KAGVTQTPRYLIKTRGQQVTLSCSPISGHRSVSWYQQTPGQGLQFLFEYFSETQRNKGNFPGRFSGRQFSNSRSEMNVSTLELGDSALYLCATRLAGDEQFFGPGTRLTVL.

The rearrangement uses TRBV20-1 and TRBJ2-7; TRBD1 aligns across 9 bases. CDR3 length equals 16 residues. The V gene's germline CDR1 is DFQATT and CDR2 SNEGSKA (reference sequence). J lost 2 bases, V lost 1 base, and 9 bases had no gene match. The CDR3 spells CSARVPGQGQTYEQYF. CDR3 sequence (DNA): TGCAGTGCTAGAGTTCCGGGACAGGGTCAGACCTACGAGCAGTACTTC.

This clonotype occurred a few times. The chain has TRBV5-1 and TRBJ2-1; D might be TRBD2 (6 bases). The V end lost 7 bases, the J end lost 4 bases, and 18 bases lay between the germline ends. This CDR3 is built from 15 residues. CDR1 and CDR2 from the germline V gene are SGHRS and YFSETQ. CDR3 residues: CASALTAGRYNEQFF. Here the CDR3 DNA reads TGCGCCAGCGCCTTAACAGCGGGCCGATACAATGAGCAGTTCTTC.